A single sample is the source of the 5 T cell receptor beta chains below, sequenced in a study of blood T cell repertoires in COVID-19 (dated by TCRdb to 2018 to 2021). The protocol used for the library was the immunoSEQ multiplex PCR assay. This is the immuneACCESS table as TCRdb keeps it, with only in-frame sequences that have V and J called. A part of the clones is gone; compared with another copy, unresolved V genes explain less than half, and the rest is unexplained. The sample yields 300,000 to 400,000 clones; 85% were counted once. The ten largest clones add up to 1.9% of the sample. Sequencing was done on a sample of PBMCs or T cells enriched from blood (not recorded which). These receptor sequences come from a woman aged 25 to 39 who had been exposed to COVID-19.

The chain carries TRBV6-5 and TRBJ1-1, with D perhaps TRBD1 (5 bases). The V gene lost 7 bases and the J gene lost 0 bases, with 15 bases spanning the gap. Germline-derived CDR1 and CDR2 are MNHEY and SVGAGI. The CDR3 has 15 amino acids. CDR3 residues: CASIQWGRMNTEAFF. The CDR3 DNA follows: TGTGCCAGCATTCAATGGGGCCGTATGAACACTGAAGCTTTCTTT.

The rearrangement joins TRBV9 to TRBJ2-7; 13 bases align to TRBD2. The V gene end was trimmed by 4 bases and the J gene end by 5 bases; junction bases not matched to a gene: 3. The CDR3 is 14 residues long. Germline loops: CDR1 SGDLS, CDR2 YYNGEE. The CDR3 coding sequence is TGTGCCAGCAGCTCCGGGACTAGCGGGGACGAGCAGTACTTC. Protein: CASSSGTSGDEQYF. Looking up the rest from reference TRBV9 and TRBJ2-7 gives the full variable domain: DSGVTQTPKHLITATGQRVTLRCSPRSGDLSVYWYQQSLDQGLQFLIQYYNGEERAKGNILERFSAQQFPDLHSELNLSSLELGDSALYFCASSSGTSGDEQYFGPGTRLTVT.

CDR3 protein: CASGVFGSMRHNEQFF. The CDR3 bases are TGTGCTAGTGGCGTGTTTGGGTCGATGAGGCACAATGAGCAGTTCTTC. The gene calls are TRBV12-5 and TRBJ2-1; D is undetermined. This CDR3 comprises 16 residues. Trimming took off 6 bases at V and 5 bases at J, with 20 bases between the two ends. Germline V gene lookup returns CDR1 LGHNT and CDR2 FRNRAP.

The gene calls are TRBV19 and TRBJ1-2; D gene unclear. Trimming left V 5 bases short and J 2 bases short, with 18 bases between. The germline V gene has CDR1 LNHDA and CDR2 SQIVND (reference sequence). The CDR3 loop spans 16 amino acids. CDR3 residues: CASSLRRIGANYGYTF. Here the CDR3 DNA reads TGTGCCAGTAGTCTGCGCCGAATTGGAGCGAACTATGGCTACACCTTC.

The rearrangement uses TRBV4-3 and TRBJ2-7, with D possibly matching TRBD1 (7 bases). From germline, CDR1 is LGHNA and CDR2 YSLEER. V gave up 1 base and J gave up 1 base, with 11 bases separating them. The CDR3 consists of 15 residues. CDR3 residues: CASSQVQGGSYEQYF. CDR3 DNA: TGCGCCAGCAGCCAAGTTCAGGGGGGTTCCTACGAGCAGTACTTC.